What follows are 32 T cell receptor beta chains derived from one specimen sequenced in a study of cytomegalovirus exposure and HLA in healthy donors. With 60 Vbeta and 13 Jbeta primers, the PCR was carried out. The data were produced by immunoSEQ multiplex PCR, yet TCRdb's version contains in-frame clones alone and is incomplete. The table shows 200,000 to 250,000 clones, with 80% to 85% occurring only once. Sequencing used PBMCs. Receptors originate from a boy aged 2 to 10 in good health and CMV-seronegative.

V gene TRBV11-2 combines with J gene TRBJ1-1; TRBD1 matches 8 bases. This CDR3 is built from 13 residues. Germline lookup yields CDR1 SGHAT and CDR2 FQNNGV. After removal of 7 bases from V and 4 bases from J, the junction contained 5 bases not matched to a gene. The CDR3 bases are TGTGCCAGCAATAGGGACAGGAGCACTGAAGCTTTCTTT. Its protein product is CASNRDRSTEAFF.

The V gene is TRBV19, the J gene TRBJ1-1; the D is unclear. V was trimmed by 8 bases and J by 1 base, leaving 14 bases between them. Germline CDR1 is LNHDA and CDR2 is SQIVND (reference sequence). The CDR3 consists of 14 residues. The chain's CDR3 is CASQPEEQNTEAFF. DNA of the CDR3: TGTGCCAGTCAACCTGAGGAACAGAACACTGAAGCTTTCTTT.

The chain joins TRBV6-1 to TRBJ2-7, with D unclear. Germline V gene lookup returns CDR1 MNHNS and CDR2 SASEGT. Between the trimmed V and J ends, which lost 2 bases and 0 bases, there was a span of 8 bases. There are 14 residues in the CDR3. The CDR3 DNA reads TGTGCCAGCAGTGAAAACACAAGCTCCTACGAGCAGTACTTC. The encoded protein is CASSENTSSYEQYF.

Concerning this clone: The same CDR3 arises from other DNA sequences in this sample as well. The chain recombines TRBV5-6 with TRBJ1-5, with D possibly being TRBD1 (5 bases). In germline, CDR1 is SGHDT, CDR2 YYEEEE. Trimming left V 0 bases short and J 4 bases short, with 8 bases between. There are 14 residues in the CDR3. CDR3 protein: CASSLAGGNQPQHF. CDR3 bases: TGTGCCAGCAGCTTGGCCGGGGGGAATCAGCCCCAGCATTTT. Filled out from reference TRBV5-6 and TRBJ1-5, the complete variable domain reads DAGVTQSPTHLIKTRGQQVTLRCSPKSGHDTVSWYQQALGQGPQFIFQYYEEEERQRGNFPDRFSGHQFPNYSSELNVNALLLGDSALYLCASSLAGGNQPQHFGDGTRLSIL.

The chain has TRBV7-8 and TRBJ2-7, with TRBD1 as a possible D gene (6 bases). This CDR3 spans 15 amino acids. CDR1 and CDR2 (germline): SGHVS, FQNEAQ. The V gene lost 6 bases and the J gene lost 1 base, with 16 bases spanning the gap. The CDR3 DNA reads TGTGCCAGCAGTCCCTCGGGGACATATTCCTACGAGCAGTACTTC. Translation gives CASSPSGTYSYEQYF.

The chain links TRBV25-1 to TRBJ2-1; 9 nucleotides match TRBD1. J gave up 12 bases and V 4 bases, and 13 bases lay outside the gene matches. The CDR3 is 15 amino acids. Per the germline V gene, CDR1 is MGHDK and CDR2 is SYGVNS. This CDR3 reads CASSVPGQGINRQFF. The CDR3 coding sequence is TGTGCCAGCAGTGTTCCGGGACAGGGAATTAATAGGCAGTTCTTC. The entire variable domain, with the rest obtained from reference TRBV25-1 and TRBJ2-1, is as follows: EADIYQTPRYLVIGTGKKITLECSQTMGHDKMYWYQQDPGMELHLIHYSYGVNSTEKGDLSSESTVSRIRTEHFPLTLESARPSHTSQYLCASSVPGQGINRQFFGPGTRLTVL.

The chain has TRBV7-2 and TRBJ1-2; D remains ambiguous. The CDR3 length is 13 residues. Germline V gene sequence: CDR1 SGHTA, CDR2 FQGNSA. Trimming left V 3 bases short and J 2 bases short, with 7 bases between. The CDR3 DNA reads as TGTGCCAGCAGCTTCGAGGAAAACTATGGCTACACCTTC. It translates to CASSFEENYGYTF.

The rearrangement uses TRBV6-8 and TRBJ1-4; maybe TRBD1 (5 bases). V was cut by 2 bases and J by 14 bases, with 18 bases left in between. Germline V lookup: CDR1 MNHGY, CDR2 SAAAGT. The CDR3 consists of 14 residues. The CDR3 sequence: CASSYIRARGGLFF. The CDR3 bases are TGTGCCAGCAGTTACATCCGGGCCCGCGGGGGGCTGTTTTTT.

This clone occurred once. The V and J genes are TRBV5-8 and TRBJ2-5, with D maybe TRBD2 (5 bases). V was cut by 4 bases and J by 7 bases, with 5 bases left in between. Germline CDR1 reads SGHTS; CDR2 reads YDEGEE. The CDR3 extends over 10 amino acids. CDR3 DNA sequence: TGTGCCAGCAGCCGGGGGACCCAGTACTTC. It specifies CASSRGTQYF.

The chain combines TRBV28 with TRBJ2-7; D ambiguous. The CDR3 sequence is 13 residues long. Trimming left V 5 bases short and J 7 bases short, with 15 bases between. Germline V gives CDR1 MDHEN, CDR2 SYDVKM. The CDR3 DNA follows: TGTGCCAGCAGTGCTCATCCGGGTGGGGAGCAGTACTTC. Translating gives CASSAHPGGEQYF.

V is TRBV27 and J is TRBJ1-3; a possible D gene is TRBD1 (5 bases). The germline V gene has CDR1 MNHEY and CDR2 SMNVEV (reference sequence). Between the trimmed V and J ends, which lost 6 bases and 3 bases, there was a span of 15 bases. The CDR3 is 15 amino acids. The CDR3: CASRRRGGDGNTIYF. CDR3 nucleotides: TGTGCCAGCAGACGTCGTGGAGGGGATGGAAACACCATATATTTT.

This clone was seen only once. The chain recombines TRBV10-2 with TRBJ1-2; D gene unclear. Germline-derived CDR1 and CDR2 are WSHSY and SAAADI. Between the trimmed V and J ends, which lost 0 bases and 7 bases, there was a span of 12 bases. The CDR3 sequence is 14 residues long. DNA for the CDR3: TGCGCCAGCAGTGAGTCGTCCTCCTACGGTGGCTACACCTTC. This encodes CASSESSSYGGYTF.

The chain joins TRBV5-3 to TRBJ1-6; a possible D gene is TRBD1 (6 bases). TRBV5-3 is given ORF status, its function remaining uncertain. V shed 3 bases and J shed 9 bases, with 22 bases lying between them. The CDR3 consists of 17 residues. The CDR3 reads CARSSPGGGRRSSPLHF. The CDR3 nucleotides are TGTGCCAGAAGCTCCCCGGGCGGGGGGCGCAGGAGTTCACCCCTCCACTTT.

The genes are TRBV30 and TRBJ1-3; D unclear. Germline CDR1 reads GTSNPN; CDR2 reads SVGIG (reference sequence). This CDR3 has 14 amino acids. Between the trimmed V and J ends, which lost 3 bases and 0 bases, there was a span of 9 bases. The CDR3 here is CAWRAASSGNTIYF. The DNA of the CDR3 is TGTGCCTGGAGAGCAGCGAGCTCTGGAAACACCATATATTTT.

The chain carries TRBV28 and TRBJ1-3; maybe TRBD1 (6 bases). The CDR3 is made up of 17 amino acids. V gave up 5 bases and J gave up 4 bases, with 21 bases separating them. Germline CDR1 is MDHEN and CDR2 is SYDVKM. This CDR3 reads CASSPLGGGLSGNTIYF. CDR3 DNA: TGTGCCAGCAGTCCCCTTGGCGGGGGCCTCTCCGGAAACACCATATATTTT.

The gene calls are TRBV5-6 and TRBJ1-3, with 8 bases that match TRBD1. The CDR3 has 16 residues. V shed 4 bases, J shed 1 base, and the junction held 7 bases outside the gene matches. CDR1 is SGHDT and CDR2 is YYEEEE in the germline V gene. This CDR3 reads CASSAGQGASGNTIYF. The CDR3 region has the DNA TGTGCCAGCAGCGCGGGTCAGGGGGCGTCTGGAAACACCATATATTTT.

This chain connects TRBV6-4 to TRBJ2-3; 12 positions match TRBD2. Germline assignment: CDR1 MRHNA and CDR2 SNTAGT. The CDR3 extends over 16 amino acids. V dropped 6 bases and J dropped 5; count of bases not matched to a gene: 9. CDR3: CASSLTSGGQVDTQYF. CDR3 DNA: TGTGCCAGCAGCCTGACTAGCGGGGGACAAGTAGATACGCAGTATTTT.

In its sample, this clone was seen a few times. The J gene is TRBJ1-6, the V gene TRBV12-5; D ambiguous. With 0 bases removed from V and 6 bases from J, the gap between germline ends came to 6 bases. This CDR3 comprises 14 residues. The germline V gene has CDR1 LGHNT and CDR2 FRNRAP. In DNA, the CDR3 is TGTGCTAGTGGTTTGGTATGGCCTAATTCACCCCTCCACTTT. Residues: CASGLVWPNSPLHF.

The chain recombines TRBV29-1 with TRBJ1-2; D is possibly TRBD1 (5 bases). V lost 1 base, J lost 7 bases, and 10 bases lay in between. Germline V gene data show CDR1 as SQVTM and CDR2 as ANQGSEA. The CDR3 has 12 residues. The DNA of the CDR3 is TGCAGCGTTGAAGCAGGGTCGGGTGGCTACACCTTC. It specifies CSVEAGSGGYTF.

The chain recombines TRBV29-1 with TRBJ1-2, with 8 nucleotides matching TRBD1. V was pared by 4 bases and J by 4 bases, with 14 bases of the junction left unmatched. Germline CDR1 reads SQVTM; CDR2 reads ANQGSEA. CDR3 length equals 16 residues. The CDR3 DNA is TGCAGCGTTGGGGCGCAGGGGGCGCGGGAAATCTATGGCTACACCTTC. Its protein product is CSVGAQGAREIYGYTF.

This clone was seen only a few times. V and J are TRBV2 and TRBJ1-5; D is possibly TRBD1 (6 bases). Per germline, CDR1 SNHLY and CDR2 FYNNEI. V lost 7 bases and J 5 bases, leaving 12 bases between the germline ends. CDR3 size: 13 residues. The CDR3 sequence: CASTKDRDQPQHF. The CDR3 DNA follows: TGTGCCAGCACCAAGGACAGAGATCAGCCCCAGCATTTT.

The rearrangement links TRBV6-1 to TRBJ1-1; D is undetermined. Germline loops: CDR1 MNHNS, CDR2 SASEGT. This CDR3 is 18 amino acids long. Trimming removed 4 bases from V and 1 base from J, with 22 bases in between. CDR3: CASSVVSRWRAKNTEAFF. The CDR3, as DNA: TGTGCCAGCAGTGTGGTTTCCAGGTGGCGGGCGAAGAACACTGAAGCTTTCTTT.

The chain combines TRBV6-5 with TRBJ1-5, with D possibly TRBD1 on 5 matching bases. Germline loops: CDR1 MNHEY, CDR2 SVGAGI. The V gene lost 6 bases and the J gene lost 0 bases, with 6 bases spanning the gap. The CDR3 is made up of 13 amino acids. CDR3 in amino acids: CASSQGSNQPQHF. In DNA form, the CDR3 reads TGTGCCAGCAGCCAGGGTAGCAATCAGCCCCAGCATTTT.

This clone was seen more than once but under ten times. This chain joins TRBV6-6 and TRBJ1-5, with D possibly matching TRBD1 (5 bases). Germline-derived CDR1 and CDR2 are MNHNY and SVGAGI (reference sequence). V lost 0 bases and J 5 bases, leaving 11 bases between the germline ends. CDR3 length: 15 residues. DNA for the CDR3: TGTGCCAGCAGTTACTCAGGGGTTGGCGATCAGCCCCAGCATTTT. It yields the protein CASSYSGVGDQPQHF.

The gene calls are TRBV5-1 and TRBJ2-1, with D possibly being TRBD1 (6 bases). Trimming took off 0 bases at V and 8 bases at J, with 15 bases between the two ends. Germline-derived CDR1 and CDR2 are SGHRS and YFSETQ. CDR3 length: 15 amino acids. CDR3 residues: CASSLVGAFLDEQFF. In nucleotides, the CDR3 is TGCGCCAGCAGCTTGGTGGGGGCCTTTTTAGATGAGCAGTTCTTC.

The V and J genes are TRBV4-1 and TRBJ1-5, with D possibly TRBD1 on 5 matching bases. Trimming removed 4 bases at V and 7 bases at J, with 23 bases between. From germline, CDR1 is MGHRA and CDR2 YSYEKL. The CDR3 sequence is 17 residues long. This CDR3 reads CASSRVGGLPGGQPQHF. The CDR3 DNA is TGCGCCAGCAGCCGGGTCGGAGGCCTTCCTGGGGGGCAGCCCCAGCATTTT.

The chain recombines TRBV30 with TRBJ1-1, with a possible D match to TRBD1 (6 bases). Looked up from germline, CDR1 is GTSNPN and CDR2 is SVGIG (reference sequence). This CDR3 spans 14 amino acids. Trimming took off 4 bases at V and 9 bases at J, with 21 bases between the two ends. This chain's CDR3 is CAWTSQGIAEKAFF. DNA of the CDR3: TGTGCCTGGACTTCACAGGGCATTGCGGAGAAAGCTTTCTTT. Full variable domain (remainder filled in from reference TRBV30 and TRBJ1-1): SQTIHQWPATLVQPVGSPLSLECTVEGTSNPNLYWYRQAAGRGLQLLFYSVGIGQISSEVPQNLSASRPQDRQFILSSKKLLLSDSGFYLCAWTSQGIAEKAFFGQGTRLTVV.

The chain joins TRBV15 to TRBJ2-2; D is perhaps TRBD1 (6 bases). V was trimmed by 1 base and J by 7 bases, leaving 10 bases between them. This CDR3 is 14 amino acids long. The germline gives CDR1 LNHNV, CDR2 YYDKDF (reference sequence). Here the CDR3 reads CATSRVGAGGELFF. CDR3 coding DNA: TGTGCCACCAGCAGAGTGGGGGCGGGCGGGGAGCTGTTTTTT.

In its sample, this clone was seen a few times. The chain employs TRBV6-5 and TRBJ1-3, with no clear D. CDR3 length: 14 amino acids. Germline-derived CDR1 and CDR2 are MNHEY and SVGAGI. Trimming shortened V by 6 bases and J by 2 bases, and 11 bases separated the two germline ends. The CDR3 DNA follows: TGTGCCAGCAGCCGGAGTCGTACTGGAAACACCATATATTTT. Protein product: CASSRSRTGNTIYF.

The genes are TRBV5-4 and TRBJ2-7; TRBD2 might be the D (5 bases). Germline CDR1 SGHNT, CDR2 YYREEE (reference sequence). Trimming took off 0 bases at V and 0 bases at J, with 10 bases between the two ends. The CDR3 has 15 residues. The CDR3: CASSLALGSSYEQYF. The CDR3 nucleotides read TGTGCCAGCAGCTTGGCGCTAGGGAGCTCCTACGAGCAGTACTTC.

The chain carries TRBV14 and TRBJ1-2, with 7 positions matching TRBD1. V shed 3 bases and J 6 bases; nucleotides not matched to a gene: 7. Germline loops: CDR1 SGHDN, CDR2 FVKESK. The CDR3 extends over 14 amino acids. The CDR3 protein is CASSQTGFLHGYTF. DNA of the CDR3: TGTGCCAGCAGCCAGACAGGGTTCTTGCATGGCTACACCTTC. Together with reference TRBV14 and TRBJ1-2, the CDR3 gives the full variable domain: EAGVTQFPSHSVIEKGQTVTLRCDPISGHDNLYWYRRVMGKEIKFLLHFVKESKQDESGMPNNRFLAERTGGTYSTLKVQPAELEDSGVYFCASSQTGFLHGYTFGSGTRLTVV.

The V and J genes are TRBV9 and TRBJ2-3; the match to TRBD1 covers 8 bases. The CDR3 extends over 14 amino acids. V shed 2 bases and J 4 bases; nucleotides not matched to a gene: 3. Germline CDR1 SGDLS, CDR2 YYNGEE. CDR3 coding DNA: TGTGCCAGCAGCGTCGGACAGGGCCCAGATACGCAGTATTTT. Encoded protein: CASSVGQGPDTQYF.